This TCR beta chain was recorded in a study of high-grade serous ovarian cancer treatment subgroups. The CDR3 has 14 amino acids. V lost 6 bases and J lost 6; bases outside the gene matches: 5. Germline values: CDR1 MNHEY, CDR2 SMNVEV (reference sequence). The tumor samples were collected prior to definitive surgery or chemotherapy. Generated by immunoSEQ multiplex PCR, the TCRdb table keeps only in-frame clones and is missing some. The table records around 9,000 clones, roughly nine tenths of them present only once. The TCR comes from a human donor with high-grade serous ovarian cancer. The source material was tumor tissue. The J gene is TRBJ2-2, the V gene TRBV27; 9 bases line up with TRBD1. For the CDR3, the DNA is TGTGCCAGCAGCTTTGACAGGGGGGCCGGGGAGCTGTTTTTT. It translates to CASSFDRGAGELFF.